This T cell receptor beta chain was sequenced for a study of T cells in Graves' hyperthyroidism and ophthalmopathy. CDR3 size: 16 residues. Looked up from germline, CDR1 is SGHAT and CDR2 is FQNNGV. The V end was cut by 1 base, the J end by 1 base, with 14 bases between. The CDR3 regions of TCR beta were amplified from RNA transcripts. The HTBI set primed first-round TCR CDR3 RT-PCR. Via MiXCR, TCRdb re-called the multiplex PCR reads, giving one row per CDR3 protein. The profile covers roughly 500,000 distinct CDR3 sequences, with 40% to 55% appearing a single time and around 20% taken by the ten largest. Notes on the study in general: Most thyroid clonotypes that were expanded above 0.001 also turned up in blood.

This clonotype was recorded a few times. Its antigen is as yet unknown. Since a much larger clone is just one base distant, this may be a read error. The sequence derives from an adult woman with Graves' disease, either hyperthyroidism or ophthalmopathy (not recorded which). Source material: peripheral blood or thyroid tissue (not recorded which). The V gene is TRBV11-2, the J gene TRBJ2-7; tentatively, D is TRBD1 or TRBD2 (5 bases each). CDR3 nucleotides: TGTGCCAGCAGCTTAGTAGGGGCAGGGAGTTCCTACGAGCAGTACTTC. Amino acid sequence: CASSLVGAGSSYEQYF. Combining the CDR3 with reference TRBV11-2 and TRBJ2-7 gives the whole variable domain EAGVAQSPRYKIIEKRQSVAFWCNPISGHATLYWYQQILGQGPKLLIQFQNNGVVDDSQLPKDRFSAERLKGVDSTLKIQPAKLEDSAVYLCASSLVGAGSSYEQYFGPGTRLTVT.